This TCR beta chain was observed in a study of blood T cell repertoires in COVID-19. Across the whole study: The analysed material was cDNA or gDNA that came from T cells, B-cell-depleted T cells, or PBMCs.

The participants were between about 18 and 90 years old and came from 24 US areas. Membership in each cohort depended on participant-reported clinical history. Assay: immunoSEQ multiplex PCR; the TCRdb copy retains only in-frame clones and omits some. Here the sample spans about 330,000 clones, over 80% being singletons. This TCR derives from a man in his thirties or forties who had recovered from COVID-19. Sequenced input: PBMCs or T cells enriched from blood (not recorded which).

The chain's CDR3 is CASSRQGAKGYTF. DNA for the CDR3: TGTGCCAGTAGTCGACAGGGGGCGAAAGGCTACACCTTC. This sequence joins TRBV19 and TRBJ1-2; 10 nucleotides line up with TRBD1. Unmatched junction bases numbered 5, after V lost 5 bases and J lost 8 bases. CDR3 length: 13 residues. Germline values: CDR1 LNHDA, CDR2 SQIVND (reference sequence).